Sequencing of this T cell receptor beta chain was carried out in a study of cytomegalovirus exposure and HLA in healthy donors (dated 2017 in TCRdb). Notes on the research overall: The 500 to 800 repertoires of the first cohort and the 120 or so validation repertoires were produced on the same platform, according to a later analysis. The aim of the study was to test whether cataloging public T cell receptors could identify signatures of past pathogen exposure. In addition to the first cohort of 650 to 800 subjects, a separate validation cohort of some 120 different subjects was used. High-throughput TCR immunosequencing, statistical association of individual TCRs with disease status, and machine learning were combined to predict cytomegalovirus infection status.

Donors formed part of the validation cohort, which comprised about 130 subjects and was distinct from the first cohort of fewer than 750 subjects. General conclusions and limits of the study: Most TCR sequences were observed very rarely across donors, whereas some public TCRs were present in many individuals. In a later analysis, TCRs clustered in the first cohort were found to also tend to co-occur in the approximately 120 validation repertoires, with 94% of cluster scores above 0. A later analysis had no HLA typing for the validation cohort, so co-occurrence there was scored across all 120 repertoires. In both the original and validation cohorts, the classifier was reported to diagnose cytomegalovirus status with high specificity and sensitivity. Three of the identified cytomegalovirus-associated TCR beta chains were confirmed in vitro to be specific for cytomegalovirus antigens. It was suggested by the authors that the approach could potentially be generalized to other disease states and immunological phenotypes. A total of about 180 TCR beta chains were listed by the study as associated with cytomegalovirus.

Library method: the immunoSEQ multiplex PCR assay. The published analysis was carried out like this. To diagnose cytomegalovirus status from the catalog of TCR beta chain sequences, a statistical classification framework was built. This is the immuneACCESS table as TCRdb keeps it, with only in-frame sequences that have V and J called. A part of the clones is gone; compared with another copy, unresolved V genes explain less than half, and the rest is unexplained. The V and J calls and clone size are taken from that table; D and trimming were inferred from the DNA. Here the sample has 150,000 to 200,000 clones; around nine tenths occur a single time. In total, the top ten clones hold 10% of the sample. This clone appeared a few times. Its antigen is still unknown. No per-base quality is available; no much larger clone lies one base away. The CDR1 and CDR2 encoded by the germline V gene are MRHNA and SNTAGT. Spanning cysteine to phenylalanine, the CDR3 consists of 15 amino acids. The entry retains the CDR3 DNA only, 45 bases that are in frame from base 1. Relative to germline, V is missing 0 bases and J is missing 7 bases, with 5 bases of the junction outside any gene match.

The sample taken for sequencing was PBMCs. Recombination connected TRBV6-4 to TRBJ1-5, and 8 junction bases match TRBD1. The receptor was isolated from a woman younger than 30 in good health and CMV-seropositive. The nucleotides read TGTGCCAGCAGTGACTCGCACACAGGGGGGCAGCCCCAGCATTTT. This encodes CASSDSHTGGQPQHF.